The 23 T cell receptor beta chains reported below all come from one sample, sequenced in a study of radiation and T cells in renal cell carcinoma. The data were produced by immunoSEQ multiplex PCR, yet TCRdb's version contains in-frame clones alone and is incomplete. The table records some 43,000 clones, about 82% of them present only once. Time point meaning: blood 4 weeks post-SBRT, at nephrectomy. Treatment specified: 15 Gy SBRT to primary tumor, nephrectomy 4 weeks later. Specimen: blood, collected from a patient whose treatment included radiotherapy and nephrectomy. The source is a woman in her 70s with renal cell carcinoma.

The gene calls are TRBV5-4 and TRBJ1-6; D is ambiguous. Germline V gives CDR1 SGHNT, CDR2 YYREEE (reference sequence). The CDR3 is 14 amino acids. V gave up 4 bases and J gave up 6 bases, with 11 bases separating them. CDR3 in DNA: TGTGCCAGCAGCCCCATGAGGGTTAATTCACCCCTCCACTTT. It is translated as CASSPMRVNSPLHF.

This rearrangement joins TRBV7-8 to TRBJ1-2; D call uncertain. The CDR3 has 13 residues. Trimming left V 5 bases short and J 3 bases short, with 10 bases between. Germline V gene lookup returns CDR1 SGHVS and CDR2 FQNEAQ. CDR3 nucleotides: TGTGCCAGCAGCCCCCGTCGGGACTATGGCTACACCTTC. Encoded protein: CASSPRRDYGYTF.

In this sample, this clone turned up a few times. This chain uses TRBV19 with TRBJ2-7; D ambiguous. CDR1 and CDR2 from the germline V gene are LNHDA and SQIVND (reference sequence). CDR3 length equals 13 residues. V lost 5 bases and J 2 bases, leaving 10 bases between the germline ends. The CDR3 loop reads CASSASTTYEQYF. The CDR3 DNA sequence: TGTGCCAGTAGTGCATCCACTACCTACGAGCAGTACTTC. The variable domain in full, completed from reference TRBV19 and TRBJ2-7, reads DGGITQSPKYLFRKEGQNVTLSCEQNLNHDAMYWYRQDPGQGLRLIYYSQIVNDFQKGDIAEGYSVSREKKESFPLTVTSAQKNPTAFYLCASSASTTYEQYFGPGTRLTVT.

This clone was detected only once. The CDR3, as DNA: TGTGCCAGCAGTTTATTCGGGGGGTGGGACAGGGGAGCGGTCTATGGCTACACCTTC. Amino acid sequence: CASSLFGGWDRGAVYGYTF. The V gene is TRBV27, the J gene TRBJ1-2; 10 nucleotides align to TRBD1. From germline, CDR1 is MNHEY and CDR2 SMNVEV (reference sequence). J was trimmed by 4 bases and V by 1 base; bases with no gene match: 15. The CDR3 covers 19 residues.

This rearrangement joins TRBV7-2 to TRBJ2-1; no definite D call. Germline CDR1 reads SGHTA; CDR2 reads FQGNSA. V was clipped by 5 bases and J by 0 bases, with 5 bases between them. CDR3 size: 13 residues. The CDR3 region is CASSPSSYNEQFF. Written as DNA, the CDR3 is TGTGCCAGCAGCCCCAGCTCCTACAATGAGCAGTTCTTC.

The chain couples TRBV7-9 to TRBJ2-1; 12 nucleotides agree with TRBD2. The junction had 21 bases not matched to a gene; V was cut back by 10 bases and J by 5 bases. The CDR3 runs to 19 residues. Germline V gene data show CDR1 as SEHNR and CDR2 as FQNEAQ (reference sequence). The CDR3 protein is CATPRRLAGEGLLDNEQFF. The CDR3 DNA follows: TGTGCCACCCCCCGTCGACTAGCGGGAGAGGGACTTTTGGACAATGAGCAGTTCTTC. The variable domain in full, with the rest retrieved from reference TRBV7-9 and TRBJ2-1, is DTGVSQNPRHKITKRGQNVTFRCDPISEHNRLYWYRQTLGQGPEFLTYFQNEAQLEKSRLLSDRFSAERPKGSFSTLEIQRTEQGDSAMYLCATPRRLAGEGLLDNEQFFGPGTRLTVL.

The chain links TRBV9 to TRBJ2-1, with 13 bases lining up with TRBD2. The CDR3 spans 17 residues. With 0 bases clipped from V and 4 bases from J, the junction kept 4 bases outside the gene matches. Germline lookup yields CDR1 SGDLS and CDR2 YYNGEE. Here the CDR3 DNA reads TGTGCCAGCAGCGTAGAGGCACTAGCGGGAGGGTACAATGAGCAGTTCTTC. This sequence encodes CASSVEALAGGYNEQFF.

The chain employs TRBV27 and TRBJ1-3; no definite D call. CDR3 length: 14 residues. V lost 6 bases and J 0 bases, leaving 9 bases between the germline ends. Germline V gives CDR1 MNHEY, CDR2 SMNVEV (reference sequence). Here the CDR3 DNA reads TGTGCCAGCAGGGATGCCGGCTCTGGAAACACCATATATTTT. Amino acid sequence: CASRDAGSGNTIYF.

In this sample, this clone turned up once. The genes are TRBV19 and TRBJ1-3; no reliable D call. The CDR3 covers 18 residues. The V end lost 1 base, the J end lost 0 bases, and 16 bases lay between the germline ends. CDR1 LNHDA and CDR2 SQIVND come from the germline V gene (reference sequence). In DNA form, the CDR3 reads TGTGCCAGTAGTATAGGCCCAGACGGGATTTTCTCTGGAAACACCATATATTTT. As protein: CASSIGPDGIFSGNTIYF.

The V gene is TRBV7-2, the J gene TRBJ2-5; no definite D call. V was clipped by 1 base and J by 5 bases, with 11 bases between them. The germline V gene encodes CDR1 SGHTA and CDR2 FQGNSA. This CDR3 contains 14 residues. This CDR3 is CASSLVSHEETQYF. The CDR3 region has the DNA TGTGCCAGCAGCTTAGTTAGCCATGAGGAGACCCAGTACTTC.

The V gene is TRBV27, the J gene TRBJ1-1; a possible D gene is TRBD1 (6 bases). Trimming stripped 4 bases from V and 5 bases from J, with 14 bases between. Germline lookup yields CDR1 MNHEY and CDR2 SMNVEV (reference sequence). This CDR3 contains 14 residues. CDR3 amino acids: CASSSRGGLTEAFF. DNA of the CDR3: TGTGCCAGCAGTTCCCGAGGGGGGCTGACTGAAGCTTTCTTT.

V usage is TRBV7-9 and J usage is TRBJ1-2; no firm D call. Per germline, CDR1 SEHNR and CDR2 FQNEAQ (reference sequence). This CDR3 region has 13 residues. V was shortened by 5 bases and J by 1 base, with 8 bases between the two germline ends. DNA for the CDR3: TGTGCCAGCAGCGAACGGTATAACTATGGCTACACCTTC. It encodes CASSERYNYGYTF.

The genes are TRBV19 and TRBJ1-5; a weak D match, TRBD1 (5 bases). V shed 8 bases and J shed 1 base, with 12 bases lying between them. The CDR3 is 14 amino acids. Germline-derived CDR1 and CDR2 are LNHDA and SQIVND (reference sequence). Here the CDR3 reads CASGGAVSNQPQHF. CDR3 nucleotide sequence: TGTGCCAGTGGTGGGGCTGTGAGCAATCAGCCCCAGCATTTT.

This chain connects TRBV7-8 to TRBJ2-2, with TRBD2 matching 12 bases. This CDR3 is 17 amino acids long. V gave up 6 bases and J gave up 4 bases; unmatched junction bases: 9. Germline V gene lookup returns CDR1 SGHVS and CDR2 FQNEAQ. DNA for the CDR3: TGTGCCAGCAGTAACGAGGTGACTAGCGGGGGCACCGGGGAGCTGTTTTTT. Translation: CASSNEVTSGGTGELFF.

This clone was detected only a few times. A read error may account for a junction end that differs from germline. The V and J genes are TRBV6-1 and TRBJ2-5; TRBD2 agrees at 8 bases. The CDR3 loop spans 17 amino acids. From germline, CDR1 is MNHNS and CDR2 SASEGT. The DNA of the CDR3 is TGTGCCATCAGTGACCAAGCCGGGACTAGAGAGCAAGAGACCCAGTACTTC. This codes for CAISDQAGTREQETQYF.

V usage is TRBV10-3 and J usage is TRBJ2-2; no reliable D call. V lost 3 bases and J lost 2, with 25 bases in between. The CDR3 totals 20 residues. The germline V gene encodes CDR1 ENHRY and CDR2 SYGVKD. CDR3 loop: CAISDPDGAVVSANTGELFF. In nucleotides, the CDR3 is TGTGCCATCAGTGACCCCGATGGAGCAGTAGTGAGTGCTAACACCGGGGAGCTGTTTTTT.

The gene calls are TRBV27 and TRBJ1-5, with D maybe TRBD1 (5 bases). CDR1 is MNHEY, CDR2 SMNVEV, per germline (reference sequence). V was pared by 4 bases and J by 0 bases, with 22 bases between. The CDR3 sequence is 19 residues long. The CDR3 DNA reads TGTGCCAGCAGTTCCCTCAGGGATATTTACGGGTATAGCAATCAGCCCCAGCATTTT. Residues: CASSSLRDIYGYSNQPQHF.

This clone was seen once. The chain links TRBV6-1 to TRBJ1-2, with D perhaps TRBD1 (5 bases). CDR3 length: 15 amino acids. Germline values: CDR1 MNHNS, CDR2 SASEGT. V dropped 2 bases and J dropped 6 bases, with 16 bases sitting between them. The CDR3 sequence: CASSEFGARGDGYTF. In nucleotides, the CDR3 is TGTGCCAGCAGTGAATTTGGAGCCAGAGGGGATGGCTACACCTTC.

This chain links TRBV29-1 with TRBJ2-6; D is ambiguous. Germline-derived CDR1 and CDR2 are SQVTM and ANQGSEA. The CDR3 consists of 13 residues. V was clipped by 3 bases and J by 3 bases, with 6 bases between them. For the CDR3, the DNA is TGCAGCGTTGACGGCGGTGGGGCCAACGTCCTGACTTTC. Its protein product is CSVDGGGANVLTF.

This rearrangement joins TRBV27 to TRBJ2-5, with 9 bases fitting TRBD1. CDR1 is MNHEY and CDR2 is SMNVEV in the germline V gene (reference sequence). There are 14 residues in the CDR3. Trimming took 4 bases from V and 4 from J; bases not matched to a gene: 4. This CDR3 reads CASSSTGGAETQYF. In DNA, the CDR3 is TGTGCCAGCAGTTCAACAGGGGGCGCAGAGACCCAGTACTTC.

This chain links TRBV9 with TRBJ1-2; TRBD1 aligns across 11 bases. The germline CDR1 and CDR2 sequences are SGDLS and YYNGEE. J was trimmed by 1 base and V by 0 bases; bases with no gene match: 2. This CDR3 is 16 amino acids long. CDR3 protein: CASSVGGTGGNYGYTF. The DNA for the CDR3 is TGTGCCAGCAGCGTAGGAGGGACAGGGGGTAACTATGGCTACACCTTC. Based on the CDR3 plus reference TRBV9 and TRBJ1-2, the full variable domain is DSGVTQTPKHLITATGQRVTLRCSPRSGDLSVYWYQQSLDQGLQFLIQYYNGEERAKGNILERFSAQQFPDLHSELNLSSLELGDSALYFCASSVGGTGGNYGYTFGSGTRLTVV.

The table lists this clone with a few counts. The CDR3 spells CASSQDMIGGRETQYF. In nucleotides, the CDR3 is TGTGCCAGCAGCCAAGATATGATAGGGGGGAGGGAGACCCAGTACTTC. The rearrangement links TRBV4-2 to TRBJ2-5; D may be TRBD1 or TRBD2 (6 bases each). The CDR3 sequence is 16 residues long. CDR1 and CDR2 from the germline V gene are LGHNA and YNFKEQ. The V gene lost 0 bases and the J gene lost 5 bases, with 16 bases spanning the gap.

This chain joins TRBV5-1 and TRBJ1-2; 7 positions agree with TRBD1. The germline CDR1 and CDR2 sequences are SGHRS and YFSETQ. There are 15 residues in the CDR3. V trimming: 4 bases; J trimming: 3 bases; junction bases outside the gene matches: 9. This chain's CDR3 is CASSGGTGVDYGYTF. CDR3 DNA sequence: TGCGCCAGCAGCGGGGGAACAGGGGTGGACTATGGCTACACCTTC. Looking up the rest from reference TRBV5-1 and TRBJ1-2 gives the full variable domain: KAGVTQTPRYLIKTRGQQVTLSCSPISGHRSVSWYQQTPGQGLQFLFEYFSETQRNKGNFPGRFSGRQFSNSRSEMNVSTLELGDSALYLCASSGGTGVDYGYTFGSGTRLTVV.